This T cell receptor beta chain was documented in a study of blood T cell repertoires in COVID-19. The V and J ends lost 4 bases and 0 bases respectively, with 10 bases between them. The CDR3 runs 16 residues. Germline CDR1 reads SEHNR; CDR2 reads FQNEAQ (reference sequence). Libraries were prepared by immunoSEQ multiplex PCR; TCRdb keeps only in-frame clonotypes and omits some of them. The sample has approximately 230,000 clones; about 80% are singletons. Material for sequencing was peripheral blood. V usage is TRBV7-9 and J usage is TRBJ1-6; no clear D. The receptor's source is a man aged 80 or over with acute or convalescent COVID-19. CDR3 sequence reads: CASSSRPSSYNSPLHF. The CDR3 DNA sequence: TGTGCCAGCAGCTCGCGGCCGAGCTCCTATAATTCACCCCTCCACTTT. The variable domain in full, completed from reference TRBV7-9 and TRBJ1-6, reads DTGVSQNPRHKITKRGQNVTFRCDPISEHNRLYWYRQTLGQGPEFLTYFQNEAQLEKSRLLSDRFSAERPKGSFSTLEIQRTEQGDSAMYLCASSSRPSSYNSPLHFGNGTRLTVT.